The 31 T cell receptor beta chains in this list originate from one sample, sequenced in a study of PD-1 blockade in mismatch repair-deficient tumors. This table comes from immunoSEQ multiplex PCR, and its TCRdb copy is limited to in-frame clones, with some not included. The sample includes 120,000 or so clones, roughly 86% of them seen just once. The sample here was peripheral blood, taken 44 weeks after starting pembrolizumab. The receptors were sampled from an adult with mismatch repair-deficient cancer.

The J gene is TRBJ2-7, the V gene TRBV4-1, with 7 bases aligning to TRBD1. The V segment lost 4 bases and the J segment 1 base; nucleotides outside the gene matches: 4. Looked up from germline, CDR1 is MGHRA and CDR2 is YSYEKL. The CDR3 is 14 residues long. CDR3 sequence: CASSRPGQSYEQYF. CDR3 DNA sequence: TGCGCCAGCAGCCGGCCGGGACAGTCCTACGAGCAGTACTTC.

The V gene is TRBV18, the J gene TRBJ2-6, with D perhaps TRBD1 (5 bases). Germline V CDR1 and CDR2: KGHSH, LQKENI. The length of the CDR3 is 16 residues. Between the trimmed V and J ends, which lost 2 bases and 5 bases, there was a span of 13 bases. CDR3 sequence reads: CASSPIDSRRANVLTF. CDR3 nucleotides: TGTGCCAGCTCACCAATAGACAGCCGCAGGGCCAACGTCCTGACTTTC.

This clone was picked up one time. The chain carries TRBV18 and TRBJ2-1; TRBD1 matches 8 bases. The germline V gene encodes CDR1 KGHSH and CDR2 LQKENI. The length of the CDR3 is 16 residues. With V trimmed by 0 bases and J by 6 bases, 7 bases remained unmatched. In DNA form, the CDR3 reads TGTGCCAGCTCACCACCCGACAGGGGTTTGTTCAATGAGCAGTTCTTC. This sequence encodes CASSPPDRGLFNEQFF.

The genes are TRBV25-1 and TRBJ2-7; D gene unclear. Per the germline V gene, CDR1 is MGHDK and CDR2 is SYGVNS. Trimming removed 8 bases at V and 3 bases at J, with 23 bases between. The CDR3 is 16 amino acids. The CDR3 DNA reads as TGTGCCAGCCCCTCCCGAAACCGAGACAACAACTACGAGCAGTACTTC. It codes for CASPSRNRDNNYEQYF.

The chain links TRBV5-1 to TRBJ2-7; D is perhaps TRBD1 or TRBD2 (6 bases each). The CDR3 runs to 16 residues. Germline loops: CDR1 SGHRS, CDR2 YFSETQ. V gave up 0 bases and J gave up 5 bases, with 18 bases separating them. The CDR3 here is CASSLVVSGGMNEQYF. CDR3 coding DNA: TGCGCCAGCAGCTTGGTCGTGTCCGGGGGCATGAACGAGCAGTACTTC.

The rearrangement links TRBV6-5 to TRBJ2-7; D is uncertain. The germline V gene encodes CDR1 MNHEY and CDR2 SVGAGI. This CDR3 has 14 residues. Trimming took 5 bases from V and 6 from J, leaving 17 bases between them. Here the CDR3 DNA reads TGTGCCAGCAGTCCCACTGTGGGTCCGGGCGAGCAGTACTTC. Amino acid sequence: CASSPTVGPGEQYF.

This chain connects TRBV4-1 to TRBJ2-1; 8 nucleotides agree with TRBD2. The trim removed 1 base at V and 6 bases at J, leaving 8 bases unmatched. The CDR3 length is 16 residues. Germline CDR1 and CDR2: MGHRA and YSYEKL. The CDR3 DNA follows: TGCGCCAGCAGCCAAGTTTCCCTAGCGGGCAGCAATGAGCAGTTCTTC. Its translation: CASSQVSLAGSNEQFF.

The chain carries TRBV27 and TRBJ2-7; 15 bases align to TRBD2. CDR3 length equals 14 residues. CDR1 and CDR2 (germline): MNHEY, SMNVEV (reference sequence). Trimming removed 6 bases from V and 7 bases from J; junction bases left unmatched: 4. This chain's CDR3 is CASSLGLAGGEQYF. The CDR3 DNA reads TGTGCCAGCAGCCTGGGACTAGCGGGAGGAGAGCAGTACTTC.

This clone was observed once. The rearrangement links TRBV28 to TRBJ2-2, with a weak D call TRBD2 (6 bases). Trimming cost V 3 bases and J 5 bases, with 13 bases left between them. Germline V gene sequence: CDR1 MDHEN, CDR2 SYDVKM. There are 15 residues in the CDR3. CDR3 protein: CASSLEGGGTGELFF. The CDR3 nucleotides read TGTGCCAGCAGTTTGGAGGGAGGAGGGACCGGGGAGCTGTTTTTT.

The chain recombines TRBV6-6 with TRBJ2-7, with 11 bases lining up with TRBD1. The ends lost 10 bases at V and 2 bases at J; junction bases unmatched: 10. Per germline, CDR1 MNHNY and CDR2 SVGAGI (reference sequence). The CDR3 contains 15 residues. The CDR3: CATETGTGGTYEQYF. In DNA form, the CDR3 reads TGTGCCACCGAGACCGGGACAGGGGGAACCTACGAGCAGTACTTC.

This sequence joins TRBV9 and TRBJ2-3, with 11 positions matching TRBD2. The CDR3 is 18 residues long. J gave up 0 bases and V 0 bases, and 6 bases lay outside the gene matches. From germline, CDR1 is SGDLS and CDR2 YYNGEE. CDR3 region: CASSVVPWTSGSTDTQYF. The CDR3 region has the DNA TGTGCCAGCAGCGTAGTCCCTTGGACTAGCGGGAGCACAGATACGCAGTATTTT.

V is TRBV29-1 and J is TRBJ1-2; D may be TRBD1 (5 bases). With 1 base removed from V and 4 bases from J, the gap between germline ends came to 7 bases. CDR1 and CDR2 (germline): SQVTM, ANQGSEA. The CDR3 is 12 amino acids. CDR3 loop: CSVEVGVYGYTF. CDR3 coding DNA: TGCAGCGTTGAAGTGGGGGTCTATGGCTACACCTTC.

The CDR3 coding sequence is TGTGCCAGCAGTTCCGAGACAGGGGAGGCCTACGAGCAGTACTTC. Amino acid sequence: CASSSETGEAYEQYF. The chain is built from TRBV6-5 and TRBJ2-7; 8 nucleotides match TRBD1. With V trimmed by 4 bases and J by 2 bases, 7 bases remained unmatched. This CDR3 is built from 15 residues. Germline V gene lookup returns CDR1 MNHEY and CDR2 SVGAGI.

The rearrangement joins TRBV27 to TRBJ2-1; 7 bases agree with TRBD2. The CDR3 contains 15 residues. J lost 1 base, V lost 3 bases, and 3 bases had no gene match. The germline V gene has CDR1 MNHEY and CDR2 SMNVEV (reference sequence). This chain's CDR3 is CASSFASGSYNEQFF. In nucleotides, the CDR3 is TGTGCCAGCAGTTTTGCTAGCGGATCCTACAATGAGCAGTTCTTC.

As for this clone: One junction end disagrees with the germline gene, perhaps due to a read error. V usage is TRBV28 and J usage is TRBJ1-1, with TRBD1 identical over 8 bases. Germline assignment: CDR1 MDHEN and CDR2 SYDVKM. The CDR3 covers 16 residues. As DNA, the CDR3 is TGTGCCAGCAGTCCCAAACTCAGGGGGCTGAAGACTGAAGCTTTCTTT. The encoded protein is CASSPKLRGLKTEAFF.

This chain links TRBV9 with TRBJ2-5; a possible D gene is TRBD2 (6 bases). The CDR3 is made up of 15 amino acids. CDR1 is SGDLS, CDR2 YYNGEE, per germline. With 3 bases removed from V and 2 bases from J, the gap between germline ends came to 14 bases. The DNA of the CDR3 is TGTGCCAGCAGCGAGGAGGGCCTTGGGCAAGAGACCCAGTACTTC. Translated, it gives CASSEEGLGQETQYF.

The chain couples TRBV4-3 to TRBJ2-7; TRBD1 agrees at 9 bases. This CDR3 has 14 residues. In germline, CDR1 is LGHNA, CDR2 YSLEER. V shed 3 bases, J shed 1 base, and the junction held 1 base outside the gene matches. The CDR3 bases are TGCGCCAGCAGCCATGGACAGGGGTCCTACGAGCAGTACTTC. This encodes CASSHGQGSYEQYF.

This chain uses TRBV28 with TRBJ2-2; D call uncertain. Germline V CDR1 and CDR2: MDHEN, SYDVKM. Trimming stripped 5 bases from V and 6 bases from J, with 4 bases between. This CDR3 spans 11 amino acids. Here the CDR3 reads CASSSAGELFF. CDR3 nucleotides: TGTGCCAGCAGTAGCGCCGGGGAGCTGTTTTTT.

This sequence joins TRBV28 and TRBJ2-7, with D possibly TRBD1 on 6 matching bases. The CDR3 is 16 residues long. V lost 5 bases and J 0 bases, leaving 17 bases between the germline ends. The germline gives CDR1 MDHEN, CDR2 SYDVKM. The CDR3 coding sequence is TGTGCCAGCAGTAACTCCTGGACAGAGAGCTCCTACGAGCAGTACTTC. Its translation is CASSNSWTESSYEQYF.

The CDR3 DNA follows: TGTGCCAGCAGCTTTCTGACGGGGGACGGCACAGATACGCAGTATTTT. Its translation: CASSFLTGDGTDTQYF. V usage is TRBV7-6 and J usage is TRBJ2-3, with D possibly TRBD2 on 6 matching bases. The CDR3 consists of 16 residues. V lost 3 bases to trimming and J lost 1 base, with 14 bases between them. CDR1 and CDR2 (germline): SGHVS, FNYEAQ.

The CDR3 DNA reads TGTGCCAGCAGCCCGTCGAGGGAGGGGACCCAGTACTTC. This gives the protein CASSPSREGTQYF. The chain recombines TRBV14 with TRBJ2-5; TRBD2 matches 7 bases. The ends lost 4 bases at V and 7 bases at J; junction bases unmatched: 6. The length of the CDR3 is 13 residues. Germline-derived CDR1 and CDR2 are SGHDN and FVKESK.

CDR3 region: CASSVEGREETQYF. For the CDR3, the DNA is TGTGCCAGCAGTGTGGAGGGGAGGGAAGAGACCCAGTACTTC. The chain couples TRBV28 to TRBJ2-5, with 7 bases lining up with TRBD2. The CDR3 runs to 14 residues. Germline CDR1 reads MDHEN; CDR2 reads SYDVKM. V lost 5 bases, J lost 3 bases, and 6 bases stayed unmatched.

The chain has TRBV9 and TRBJ2-3; the D call may be TRBD1 or TRBD2 (5 bases each). The CDR3 covers 16 residues. The V end lost 3 bases, the J end lost 2 bases, and 16 bases lay between the germline ends. The germline gives CDR1 SGDLS, CDR2 YYNGEE. The CDR3 reads CASSDRDDEVTDTQYF. DNA for the CDR3: TGTGCCAGCAGCGATCGGGACGACGAGGTCACAGATACGCAGTATTTT.

V gene TRBV10-2 combines with J gene TRBJ2-7; D might be TRBD1 (5 bases). This CDR3 spans 14 amino acids. Germline lookup yields CDR1 WSHSY and CDR2 SAAADI. Trimming took off 7 bases at V and 8 bases at J, with 21 bases between the two ends. The CDR3 sequence is CASNNRTSLRKQYF. In DNA, the CDR3 is TGCGCCAGCAACAATCGGACAAGCCTACGAAAGCAGTACTTC.

DNA of the CDR3: TGTGCCAGTAGTATAGAGGACACCAGCTCCTACGAGCAGTACTTC. Translated, it gives CASSIEDTSSYEQYF. The chain has TRBV19 and TRBJ2-7; possible D gene TRBD1, 5 bases. Trimming left V 0 bases short and J 0 bases short, with 9 bases between. The CDR3 runs to 15 residues. Per germline, CDR1 LNHDA and CDR2 SQIVND (reference sequence).

V usage is TRBV7-2 and J usage is TRBJ2-5, with TRBD2 matching 8 bases. V was clipped by 5 bases and J by 6 bases; unmatched bases: 8. This CDR3 comprises 14 residues. Per the germline V gene, CDR1 is SGHTA and CDR2 is FQGNSA. The CDR3 DNA reads as TGTGCCAGCAGCGTATCGACTAGCGTGAAGACCCAGTACTTC. Encoded protein: CASSVSTSVKTQYF.

This clone was seen only once. The gene calls are TRBV5-1 and TRBJ2-7; perhaps TRBD2 as D (5 bases). The CDR3 consists of 12 residues. The V gene lost 10 bases and the J gene lost 5 bases, with 16 bases spanning the gap. CDR1 and CDR2 (germline): SGHRS, YFSETQ. The CDR3 sequence is CARSKNGNEQYF. The CDR3 DNA reads TGCGCCCGTTCCAAAAACGGGAACGAGCAGTACTTC.

The chain recombines TRBV28 with TRBJ2-3, with 9 bases matching TRBD2. Germline-derived CDR1 and CDR2 are MDHEN and SYDVKM. The CDR3 loop spans 14 amino acids. The V gene end was trimmed by 6 bases and the J gene end by 10 bases; junction bases not matched to a gene: 11. The CDR3 DNA follows: TGTGCCAGCAGGTATGGTACCGGGACTAGCCCGCAGTATTTT. Amino acids: CASRYGTGTSPQYF.

V and J are TRBV4-3 and TRBJ2-5; TRBD2 matches at 10 bases. Per germline, CDR1 LGHNA and CDR2 YSLEER. This CDR3 has 16 amino acids. V trimming: 4 bases; J trimming: 0 bases; junction bases outside the gene matches: 5. The CDR3: CASSPTGLADQETQYF. CDR3 sequence (DNA): TGCGCCAGCAGCCCGACTGGACTAGCGGACCAAGAGACCCAGTACTTC.

The rearrangement joins TRBV28 to TRBJ1-5, with a tentative D call TRBD1 (6 bases). Germline V gene sequence: CDR1 MDHEN, CDR2 SYDVKM. Trimming left V 2 bases short and J 7 bases short, with 18 bases between. This CDR3 spans 16 amino acids. The CDR3 sequence is CASSLPLSGAGQPQHF. In DNA form, the CDR3 reads TGTGCCAGCAGTTTACCCCTCTCAGGGGCCGGCCAGCCCCAGCATTTT.

The count of this clone is one. Here the CDR3 reads CASSQPRGGTGELFF. CDR3 DNA sequence: TGCGCCAGCAGCCAACCCAGGGGAGGCACCGGGGAGCTGTTTTTT. The gene calls are TRBV4-1 and TRBJ2-2; the D call may be TRBD1 or TRBD2 (6 bases each). Trimming removed 2 bases at V and 4 bases at J, with 11 bases between. The germline CDR1 and CDR2 sequences are MGHRA and YSYEKL. This CDR3 region has 15 residues.